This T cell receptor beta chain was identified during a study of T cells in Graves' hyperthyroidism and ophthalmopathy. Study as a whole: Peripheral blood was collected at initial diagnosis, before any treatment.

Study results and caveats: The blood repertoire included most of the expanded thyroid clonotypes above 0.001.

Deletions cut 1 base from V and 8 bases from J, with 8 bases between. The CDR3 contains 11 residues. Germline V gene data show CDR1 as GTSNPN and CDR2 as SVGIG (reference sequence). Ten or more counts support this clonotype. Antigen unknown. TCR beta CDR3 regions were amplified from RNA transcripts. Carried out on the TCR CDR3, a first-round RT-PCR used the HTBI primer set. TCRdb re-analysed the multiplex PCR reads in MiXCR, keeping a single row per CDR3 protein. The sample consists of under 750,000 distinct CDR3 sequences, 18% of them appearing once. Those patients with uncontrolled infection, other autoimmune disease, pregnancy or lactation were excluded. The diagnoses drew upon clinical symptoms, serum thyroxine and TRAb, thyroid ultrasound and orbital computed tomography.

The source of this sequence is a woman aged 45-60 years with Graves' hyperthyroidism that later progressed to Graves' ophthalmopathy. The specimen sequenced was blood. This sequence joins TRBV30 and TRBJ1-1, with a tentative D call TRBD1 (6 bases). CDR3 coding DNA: TGTGCCTGGAGTGCAGACAGGGAAGCTTTCTTT. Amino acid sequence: CAWSADREAFF.